This T cell receptor beta chain was found in a study of blood T cell repertoires in COVID-19. Overall study context: Donors in the United States, Italy and Spain gave samples during acute or convalescent COVID-19. Sources were T cells, B-cell-depleted T cells, or PBMCs; the material itself was cDNA or gDNA.

Under the authors' procedure: Reference gene primer amplification gave estimated nucleated cell counts. Sequencing was performed with immunoSEQ multiplex PCR; in TCRdb, only in-frame clones are kept and a portion is missing. V, J and clone size were drawn from that table, and D and trimming were deduced from the DNA. The sample has roughly 120,000 clones; 90% are singletons. The germline V gene has CDR1 MNHNY and CDR2 SVGAGI (reference sequence). The CDR3 covers 14 residues. V dropped 6 bases and J dropped 5; count of bases not matched to a gene: 9. Input material: peripheral blood. This receptor was identified in a man in his fifties with active COVID-19. The J gene is TRBJ2-5, the V gene TRBV6-6, with TRBD1 matching 7 bases. The CDR3, as DNA: TGTGCCAGCAGGGATTCAGGGGGATCGGAGACCCAGTACTTC. It translates to CASRDSGGSETQYF.